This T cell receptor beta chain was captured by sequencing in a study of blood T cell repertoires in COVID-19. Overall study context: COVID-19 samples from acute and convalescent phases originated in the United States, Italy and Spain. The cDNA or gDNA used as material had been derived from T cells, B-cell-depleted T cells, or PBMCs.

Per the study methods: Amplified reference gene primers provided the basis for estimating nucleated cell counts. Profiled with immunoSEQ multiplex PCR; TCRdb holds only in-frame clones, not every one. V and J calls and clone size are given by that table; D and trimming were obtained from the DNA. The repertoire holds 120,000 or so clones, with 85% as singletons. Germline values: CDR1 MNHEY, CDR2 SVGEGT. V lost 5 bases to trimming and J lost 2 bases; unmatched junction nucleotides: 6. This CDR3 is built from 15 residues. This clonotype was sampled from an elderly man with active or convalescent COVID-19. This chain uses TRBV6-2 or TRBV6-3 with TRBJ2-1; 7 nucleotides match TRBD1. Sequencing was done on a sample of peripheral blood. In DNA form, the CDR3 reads TGTGCCAGCAGTACCCGGACAGGTACCTACAATGAGCAGTTCTTC. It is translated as CASSTRTGTYNEQFF.